This record looks at one TCR beta chain sequence and its context. Its antigen is unknown. This entry is derived from a study of Ad26.COV2.S vaccination and SARS-CoV-2 variants. Study results and limitations: Vaccine recipients showed a spike-specific TCR breadth that was higher than in placebo recipients. Whether participants received vaccine or placebo, their non-spike TCR breadth was similar.

The protocol was immunoSEQ multiplex PCR, while the TCRdb copy is restricted to in-frame clones and leaves out a portion. Found here are some 350,000 clones, 92% of them singletons; the top ten hold 3.5% to 4.5%. This specimen was peripheral blood, taken after recovery from COVID-19. The receptor's source is a human donor who had recovered from COVID-19.

The CDR3 nucleotides read TGTGCCAGCAGGAACAGGGATCAGAGCTATGGCTACACCTTC. The encoded protein is CASRNRDQSYGYTF. The rearrangement links TRBV6-5 to TRBJ1-2; the D gene is possibly TRBD1 (6 bases). V lost 6 bases to trimming and J lost 4 bases, with 15 bases between them. Germline assignment: CDR1 MNHEY and CDR2 SVGAGI. This CDR3 spans 14 amino acids.